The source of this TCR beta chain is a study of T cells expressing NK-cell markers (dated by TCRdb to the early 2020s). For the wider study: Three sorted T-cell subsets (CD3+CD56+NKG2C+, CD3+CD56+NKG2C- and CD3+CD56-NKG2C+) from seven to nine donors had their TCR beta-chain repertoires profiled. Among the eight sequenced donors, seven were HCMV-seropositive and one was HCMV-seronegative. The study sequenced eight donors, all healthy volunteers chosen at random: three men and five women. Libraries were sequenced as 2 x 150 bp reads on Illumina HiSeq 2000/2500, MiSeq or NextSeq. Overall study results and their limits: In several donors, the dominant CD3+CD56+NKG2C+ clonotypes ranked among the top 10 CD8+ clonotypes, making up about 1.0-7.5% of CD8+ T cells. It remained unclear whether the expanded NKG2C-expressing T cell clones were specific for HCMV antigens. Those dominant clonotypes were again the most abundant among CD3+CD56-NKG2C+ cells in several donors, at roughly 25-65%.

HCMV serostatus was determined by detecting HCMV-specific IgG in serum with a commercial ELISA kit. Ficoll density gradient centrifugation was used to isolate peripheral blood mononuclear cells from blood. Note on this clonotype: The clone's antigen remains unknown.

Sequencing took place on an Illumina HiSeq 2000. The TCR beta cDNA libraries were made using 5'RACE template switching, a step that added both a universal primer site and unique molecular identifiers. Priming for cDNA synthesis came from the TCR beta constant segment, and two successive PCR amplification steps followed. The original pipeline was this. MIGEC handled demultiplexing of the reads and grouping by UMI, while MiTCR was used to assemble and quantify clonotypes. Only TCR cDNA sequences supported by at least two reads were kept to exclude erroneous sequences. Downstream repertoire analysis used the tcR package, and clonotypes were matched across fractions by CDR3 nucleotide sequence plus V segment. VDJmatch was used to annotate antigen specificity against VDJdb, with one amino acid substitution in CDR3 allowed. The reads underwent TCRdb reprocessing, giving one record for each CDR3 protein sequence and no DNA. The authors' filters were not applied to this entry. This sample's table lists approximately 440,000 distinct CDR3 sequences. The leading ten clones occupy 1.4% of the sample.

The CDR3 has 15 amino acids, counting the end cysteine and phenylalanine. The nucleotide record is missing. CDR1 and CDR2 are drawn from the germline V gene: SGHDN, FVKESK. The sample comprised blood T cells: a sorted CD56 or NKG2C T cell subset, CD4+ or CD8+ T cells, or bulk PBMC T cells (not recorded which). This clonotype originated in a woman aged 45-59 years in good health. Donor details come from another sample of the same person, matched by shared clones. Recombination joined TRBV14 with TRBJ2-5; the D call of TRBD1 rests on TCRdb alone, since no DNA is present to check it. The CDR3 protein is CASSQGPGRRETQYF.